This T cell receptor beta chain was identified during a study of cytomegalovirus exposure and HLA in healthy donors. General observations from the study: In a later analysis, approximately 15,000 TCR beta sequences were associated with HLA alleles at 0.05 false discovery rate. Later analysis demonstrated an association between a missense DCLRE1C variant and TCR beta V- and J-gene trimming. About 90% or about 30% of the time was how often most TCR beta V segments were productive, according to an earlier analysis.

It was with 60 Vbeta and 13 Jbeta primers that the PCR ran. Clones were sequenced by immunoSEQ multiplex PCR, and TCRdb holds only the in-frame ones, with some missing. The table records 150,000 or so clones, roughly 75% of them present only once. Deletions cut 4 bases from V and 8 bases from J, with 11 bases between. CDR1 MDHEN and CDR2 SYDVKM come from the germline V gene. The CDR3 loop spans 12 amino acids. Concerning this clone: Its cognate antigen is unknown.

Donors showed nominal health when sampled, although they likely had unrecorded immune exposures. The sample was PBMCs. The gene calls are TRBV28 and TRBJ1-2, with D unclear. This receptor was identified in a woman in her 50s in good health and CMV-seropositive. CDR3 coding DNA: TGTGCCAGCAGTTCAGCCCCGGAGGGCTACACCTTC. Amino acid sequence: CASSSAPEGYTF.